A selection of T cell receptor beta chains follows, all from one sample in a study of T cell repertoires in cytomegalovirus infection. TCRdb recomputed calls from the reads with MiXCR, one row per CDR3 protein. The sample consists of around 210,000 distinct CDR3 sequences, roughly 6.5% of them appearing once. Sequenced material: PBMCs. The source of these receptors is a human donor in good health (CMV status not recorded). Some clones in this sample may be carry-over from other donors' samples. CDR3s include the opening cysteine and the closing phenylalanine or tryptophan. Fields, in order: J gene, CDR3 length, V gene, CDR3 protein.

TRBJ2-5 14 TRBV7-9 CASSLLAGEETQYF
TRBJ2-3 11 TRBV2 CASRSLNPQYF
TRBJ2-7 18 TRBV27 CASSSYRGTGAYSYEQYF
TRBJ2-5 15 TRBV6-2/TRBV6-3 CASSPPGGSKETQYF
TRBJ1-6 14 TRBV7-2 CASSLRQGNSPLHF
TRBJ1-5 14 TRBV6-2/TRBV6-3 CASRNDRGYQPQHF
TRBJ2-1 14 TRBV29-1 CSVDGLAGGDEQFF
TRBJ1-1 15 TRBV7-2 CASSVTPFQNTEAFF
TRBJ2-7 16 TRBV20-1 CSARDTVNRGLYEQYF
TRBJ2-1 14 TRBV12-3/TRBV12-4 CASSWGLANNEQFF
TRBJ2-7 11 TRBV6-2/TRBV6-3 CASSLTFEQYF
TRBJ1-1 15 TRBV27 CASSSAGTWVTEAFF
TRBJ1-6 14 TRBV20-1 CSAGRDQYNSPLHF
TRBJ2-3 15 TRBV18 CASSPIRGRADTQYF
TRBJ1-6 15 TRBV12-3/TRBV12-4 CASRGTALYNSPLHF
TRBJ2-7 15 TRBV6-2/TRBV6-3 CASSIGTGGTYEQYF
TRBJ2-7 15 TRBV7-9 CASSQRTGPTYEQYF
TRBJ1-2 14 TRBV6-2/TRBV6-3 CASRDWDPNYGYTF
TRBJ2-7 15 TRBV7-8 CASSAPGLTLREQYF
TRBJ2-3 13 TRBV12-3/TRBV12-4 CASGTSVADTQYF
TRBJ1-4 11 TRBV6-2/TRBV6-3 CASRTSEKLFF
TRBJ2-5 15 TRBV20-1 CSARDDARERETQYF
TRBJ2-6 18 TRBV5-1 CASSYWREMGSGANVLTF
TRBJ1-4 14 TRBV7-2 CASSFQGGDEKLFF
TRBJ1-4 14 TRBV7-9 CASSLRLGNEKLFF
TRBJ2-5 12 TRBV29-1 CSVGQKQETQYF
TRBJ1-1 14 TRBV27 CASSFQRGNTEAFF